This note documents a single TCR beta chain sequence. Its antigen is unknown. These data belong to a study of T cells in narcolepsy. Across the study: Donors had narcolepsy type 1 or type 2, or were healthy controls.

Trimming pared 2 bases from V and 10 bases from J, leaving 12 bases between. Germline-derived CDR1 and CDR2 are SGHTA and FQGNSA. This CDR3 is 14 amino acids long. Method: immunoSEQ multiplex PCR; TCRdb's copy keeps in-frame clones and lacks some. The sample carries 25,000 to 35,000 clones, roughly four fifths recorded once. Study-wide points: Autoreactive clone sequences were missing from some blood memory CD4+ repertoires. Autoreactive clonotypes reportedly recurred in blood of same and different patients, not controls.

Sequenced sample: CD45RA- memory CD4+ T cells from PBMCs. This TCR was recovered from a human donor with narcolepsy. V gene TRBV7-2 combines with J gene TRBJ1-6; no clear D gene. This chain's CDR3 is CASSLMPGSSPLHF. In nucleotides, the CDR3 is TGTGCCAGCAGCTTAATGCCGGGAAGCTCACCCCTCCACTTT.